These 8 T cell receptor beta chains were sequenced from one sample in a study of T cell responses to AZD1222 COVID-19 vaccine. The assay was immunoSEQ multiplex PCR, and TCRdb's table has in-frame clones only and misses some. The table has 150,000 or so clones, roughly 91% seen once. The material sequenced was peripheral blood, taken on day 0 of AZD1222 vaccination. The receptors derive from an adult in good health.

The V gene is TRBV7-9, the J gene TRBJ1-6; 9 bases match TRBD1. J lost 7 bases, V lost 4 bases, and 2 bases had no gene match. The CDR3 length is 14 residues. CDR1 and CDR2 (germline): SEHNR, FQNEAQ (reference sequence). The CDR3 sequence: CASSSDRGNSPLHF. CDR3 in DNA: TGTGCCAGCAGCTCGGACAGGGGAAATTCACCCCTCCACTTT.

V usage is TRBV4-2 and J usage is TRBJ2-2, with 14 bases identical to TRBD2. The V gene end was trimmed by 4 bases and the J gene end by 4 bases; junction bases not matched to a gene: 2. CDR1 and CDR2 from the germline V gene are LGHNA and YNFKEQ. CDR3 length: 16 residues. This chain's CDR3 is CASSRGLAGVTGELFF. The DNA for the CDR3 is TGTGCCAGCAGCCGGGGACTAGCGGGAGTCACCGGGGAGCTGTTTTTT.

This clone has more than one count but fewer than ten. The V and J genes are TRBV18 and TRBJ2-7; 9 nucleotides line up with TRBD1. This CDR3 spans 14 amino acids. The germline CDR1 and CDR2 sequences are KGHSH and LQKENI. With 3 bases clipped from V and 4 bases from J, the junction kept 4 bases outside the gene matches. The CDR3 sequence: CASSPTGGLYEQYF. The DNA for the CDR3 is TGTGCCAGCTCACCGACAGGGGGTTTATACGAGCAGTACTTC.

This clone was seen just once. The chain uses TRBV4-3 and TRBJ2-4, with D possibly being TRBD1 or TRBD2 (6 bases each). In germline, CDR1 is LGHNA, CDR2 YSLEER. Trimming removed 0 bases at V and 9 bases at J, with 18 bases between. The CDR3 covers 16 residues. The CDR3 sequence: CASSQEGGPAGGIQYF. CDR3 in DNA: TGCGCCAGCAGCCAAGAGGGGGGCCCGGCCGGGGGCATTCAGTACTTC.

This rearrangement joins TRBV6-1 to TRBJ1-5; D is possibly TRBD1 (6 bases). Germline V gene data show CDR1 as MNHNS and CDR2 as SASEGT. With 1 base removed from V and 4 bases from J, the gap between germline ends came to 17 bases. The CDR3 length is 17 residues. The CDR3 DNA reads as TGTGCCAGCAGTGAAGTAACAGGGTCGGGTTTAAATCAGCCCCAGCATTTT. Amino acids: CASSEVTGSGLNQPQHF.

The chain links TRBV3-1 (or the pseudogene TRBV3-2) to TRBJ1-1; D ambiguous. Trimming removed 1 base from V and 1 base from J, with 4 bases in between. Germline values: CDR1 LGHDT, CDR2 YNNKEL (reference sequence). The CDR3 runs to 13 residues. CDR3 nucleotides: TGTGCCAGCAGCCAAGTTGGGAACACTGAAGCTTTCTTT. The encoded protein is CASSQVGNTEAFF.

About this clone itself: One end of the junction varies from germline; a read error may be responsible. The CDR3 nucleotides read TGCGCCAGCAGCCTGGGACAGGGGAATGTAAAACTGTTTTTT. Translated: CASSLGQGNVKLFF. V is TRBV5-1 and J is TRBJ1-4; 10 bases map to TRBD1. Germline values: CDR1 SGHRS, CDR2 YFSETQ. The CDR3 is 14 amino acids. Filled out from reference TRBV5-1 and TRBJ1-4, the complete variable domain reads KAGVTQTPRYLIKTRGQQVTLSCSPISGHRSVSWYQQTPGQGLQFLFEYFSETQRNKGNFPGRFSGRQFSNSRSEMNVSTLELGDSALYLCASSLGQGNVKLFFGSGTQLSVL.

CDR3 sequence: CASSSGQGVYEQYF. The CDR3 nucleotides read TGTGCCAGCAGCTCAGGACAGGGGGTCTACGAGCAGTACTTC. The chain carries TRBV11-2 and TRBJ2-7; TRBD1 aligns across 10 bases. This CDR3 has 14 residues. The germline gives CDR1 SGHAT, CDR2 FQNNGV. J gave up 3 bases and V 4 bases, and 3 bases lay outside the gene matches. Supplemented by reference TRBV11-2 and TRBJ2-7, the full variable domain reads EAGVAQSPRYKIIEKRQSVAFWCNPISGHATLYWYQQILGQGPKLLIQFQNNGVVDDSQLPKDRFSAERLKGVDSTLKIQPAKLEDSAVYLCASSSGQGVYEQYFGPGTRLTVT.